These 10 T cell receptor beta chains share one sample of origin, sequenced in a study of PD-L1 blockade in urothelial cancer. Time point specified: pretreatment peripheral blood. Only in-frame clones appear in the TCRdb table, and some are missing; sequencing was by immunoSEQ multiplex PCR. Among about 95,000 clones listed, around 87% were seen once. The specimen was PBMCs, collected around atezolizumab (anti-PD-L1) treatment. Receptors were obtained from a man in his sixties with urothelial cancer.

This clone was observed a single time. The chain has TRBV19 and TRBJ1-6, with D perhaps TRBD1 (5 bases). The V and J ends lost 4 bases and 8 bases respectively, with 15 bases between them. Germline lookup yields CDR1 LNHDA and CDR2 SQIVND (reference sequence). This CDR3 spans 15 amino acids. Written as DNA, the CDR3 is TGTGCCAGTAGTAGAGAGGGGCAGGCGGATTCACCCCTCCACTTT. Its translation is CASSREGQADSPLHF.

CDR3: CASSLFVQGAREQYF. CDR3 nucleotide sequence: TGTGCCAGCAGTTTATTTGTTCAGGGGGCGCGGGAGCAGTACTTC. The gene calls are TRBV28 and TRBJ2-7; 8 positions agree with TRBD1. This CDR3 has 15 residues. With V trimmed by 1 base and J by 7 bases, 9 bases remained unmatched. Germline CDR1 and CDR2: MDHEN and SYDVKM.

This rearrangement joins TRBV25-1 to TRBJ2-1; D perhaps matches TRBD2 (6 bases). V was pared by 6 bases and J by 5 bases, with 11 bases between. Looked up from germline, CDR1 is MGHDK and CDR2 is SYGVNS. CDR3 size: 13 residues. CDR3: CASRGTLNNEQFF. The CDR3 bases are TGTGCCAGCAGAGGGACTCTGAACAATGAGCAGTTCTTC.

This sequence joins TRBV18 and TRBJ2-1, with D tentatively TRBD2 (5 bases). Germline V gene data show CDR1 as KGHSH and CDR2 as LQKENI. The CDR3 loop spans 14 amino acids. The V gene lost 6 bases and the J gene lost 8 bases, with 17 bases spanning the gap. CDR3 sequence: CASSPFPRGYEQFF. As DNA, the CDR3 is TGTGCCAGCTCTCCGTTCCCCCGGGGTTATGAGCAGTTCTTC.

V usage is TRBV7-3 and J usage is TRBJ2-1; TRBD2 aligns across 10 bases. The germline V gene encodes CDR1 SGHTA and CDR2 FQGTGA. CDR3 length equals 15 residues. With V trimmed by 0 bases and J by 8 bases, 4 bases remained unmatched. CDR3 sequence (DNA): TGTGCCAGCAGCTTAACTAGCGGGGGGATCGATGAGCAGTTCTTC. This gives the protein CASSLTSGGIDEQFF.

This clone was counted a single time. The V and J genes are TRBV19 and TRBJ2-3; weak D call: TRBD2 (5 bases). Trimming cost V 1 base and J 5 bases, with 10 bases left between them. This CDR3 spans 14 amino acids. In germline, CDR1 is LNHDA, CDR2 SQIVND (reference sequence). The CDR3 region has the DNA TGTGCCAGTAGTATAGCGGCTCGGGAAGATACGCAGTATTTT. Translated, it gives CASSIAAREDTQYF.

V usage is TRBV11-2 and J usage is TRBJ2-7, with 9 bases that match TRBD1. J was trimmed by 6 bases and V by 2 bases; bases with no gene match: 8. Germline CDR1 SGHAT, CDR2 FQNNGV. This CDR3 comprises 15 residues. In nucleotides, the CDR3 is TGTGCCAGCAGCTTATCGACAGGGGGTTCAGGCGAGCAGTACTTC. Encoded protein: CASSLSTGGSGEQYF. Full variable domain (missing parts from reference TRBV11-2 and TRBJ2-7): EAGVAQSPRYKIIEKRQSVAFWCNPISGHATLYWYQQILGQGPKLLIQFQNNGVVDDSQLPKDRFSAERLKGVDSTLKIQPAKLEDSAVYLCASSLSTGGSGEQYFGPGTRLTVT.

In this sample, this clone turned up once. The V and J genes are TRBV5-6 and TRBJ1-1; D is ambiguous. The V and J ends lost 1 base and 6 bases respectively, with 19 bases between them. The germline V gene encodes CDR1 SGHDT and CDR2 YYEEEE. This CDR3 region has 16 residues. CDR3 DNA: TGTGCCAGCAGCTTGAAGCCAGATCACAGAGTCCCTGAAGCTTTCTTT. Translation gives CASSLKPDHRVPEAFF.

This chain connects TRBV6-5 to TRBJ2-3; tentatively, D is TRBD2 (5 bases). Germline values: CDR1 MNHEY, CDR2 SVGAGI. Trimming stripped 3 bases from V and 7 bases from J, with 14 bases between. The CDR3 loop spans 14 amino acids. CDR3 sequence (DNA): TGTGCCAGCAGTTATGAGGAGGACGGCTATACGCAGTATTTT. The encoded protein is CASSYEEDGYTQYF.

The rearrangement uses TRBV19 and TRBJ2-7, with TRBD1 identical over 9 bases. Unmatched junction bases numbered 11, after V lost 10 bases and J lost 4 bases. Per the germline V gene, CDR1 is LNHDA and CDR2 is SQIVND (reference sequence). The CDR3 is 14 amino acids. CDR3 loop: CATEKDRGIYEQYF. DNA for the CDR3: TGTGCCACCGAGAAGGACAGGGGTATATACGAGCAGTACTTC.